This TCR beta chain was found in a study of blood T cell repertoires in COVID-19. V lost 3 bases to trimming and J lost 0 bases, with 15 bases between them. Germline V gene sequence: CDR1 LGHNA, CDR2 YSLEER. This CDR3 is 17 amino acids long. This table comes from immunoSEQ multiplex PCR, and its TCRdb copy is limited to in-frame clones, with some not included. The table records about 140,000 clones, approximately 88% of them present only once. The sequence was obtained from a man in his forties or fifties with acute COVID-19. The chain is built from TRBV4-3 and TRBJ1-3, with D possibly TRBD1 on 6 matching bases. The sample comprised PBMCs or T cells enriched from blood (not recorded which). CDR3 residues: CASSHRDNAYSGNTIYF. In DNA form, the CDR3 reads TGCGCCAGCAGCCACAGGGACAACGCTTACTCTGGAAACACCATATATTTT.